This T cell receptor beta chain was obtained from a study of shared clonotypes between healthy human individuals. Notes on the study in general: Among non-shared clonotypes, generation probabilities were lower than among those shared by all four donors.

Clones were read by immunoSEQ multiplex PCR, and TCRdb kept only the in-frame ones, dropping some. The sample lists 650,000 to 750,000 clones, about 78% seen once, with approximately 1.8% in the top ten. As to this clone: What it binds is not known.

Material: memory CD4+ T cells sorted from blood. Specified subset: CD45RA-negative fraction. This TCR derives from a woman aged 25 to 45 in good health.

CDR3 protein: CASSYSRGSSTEAFF. CDR3 nucleotides: TGTGCCAGCAGTTACTCCAGGGGGTCCAGCACTGAAGCTTTCTTT. V usage is TRBV6-6 and J usage is TRBJ1-1; 7 bases agree with TRBD1. This CDR3 contains 15 residues. From germline, CDR1 is MNHNY and CDR2 SVGAGI (reference sequence). V lost 0 bases to trimming and J lost 4 bases; unmatched junction nucleotides: 5.